This record covers a single TCR beta chain. The antigen remains unidentified. Repertoires were generated with immunoSEQ multiplex PCR, while TCRdb's copy carries only in-frame clones and drops some. The profile shows some 150,000 clones, approximately 86% of them singletons. The data stem from a study of cytomegalovirus exposure and HLA in healthy donors. The CDR3 is 15 amino acids. Deletions cut 3 bases from V and 7 bases from J, with 14 bases between. Germline CDR1 and CDR2: SGDLS and YYNGEE. Study-wide results and limits: TCR clusters originating in the first cohort tended to co-occur in the roughly 130 validation repertoires, according to a later analysis. Through in vitro validation, a few CMV-associated chains were shown to be specific for CMV antigens. Among TCR beta chains, those listed as cytomegalovirus-associated numbered around 180. Using the classifier, cytomegalovirus status was reportedly diagnosed with high specificity and sensitivity.

This TCR came from a man aged 18 to 30 in good health and CMV-seropositive. Sequenced: PBMCs. The genes are TRBV9 and TRBJ1-6; D is ambiguous. CDR3 DNA sequence: TGTGCCAGCAGCGCCGGAGCAGCGGACAATTCACCCCTCCACTTT. The encoded protein is CASSAGAADNSPLHF.